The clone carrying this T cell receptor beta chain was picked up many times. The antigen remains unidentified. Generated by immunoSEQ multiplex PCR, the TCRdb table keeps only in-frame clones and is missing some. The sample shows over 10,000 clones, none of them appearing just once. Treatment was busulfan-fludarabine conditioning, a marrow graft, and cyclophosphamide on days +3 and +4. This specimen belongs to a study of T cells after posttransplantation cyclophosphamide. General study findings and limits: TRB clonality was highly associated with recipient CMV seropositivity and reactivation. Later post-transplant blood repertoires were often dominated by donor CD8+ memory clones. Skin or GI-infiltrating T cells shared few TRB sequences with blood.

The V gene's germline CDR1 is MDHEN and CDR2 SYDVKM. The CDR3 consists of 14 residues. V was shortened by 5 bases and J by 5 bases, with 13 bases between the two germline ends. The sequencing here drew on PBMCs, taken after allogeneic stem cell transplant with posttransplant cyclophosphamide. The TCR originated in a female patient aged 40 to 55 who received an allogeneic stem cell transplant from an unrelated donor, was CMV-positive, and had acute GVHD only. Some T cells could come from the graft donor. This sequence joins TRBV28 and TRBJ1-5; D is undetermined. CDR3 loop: CASSQGREYQPQHF. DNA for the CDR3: TGTGCCAGCAGTCAAGGCCGGGAGTATCAGCCCCAGCATTTT.